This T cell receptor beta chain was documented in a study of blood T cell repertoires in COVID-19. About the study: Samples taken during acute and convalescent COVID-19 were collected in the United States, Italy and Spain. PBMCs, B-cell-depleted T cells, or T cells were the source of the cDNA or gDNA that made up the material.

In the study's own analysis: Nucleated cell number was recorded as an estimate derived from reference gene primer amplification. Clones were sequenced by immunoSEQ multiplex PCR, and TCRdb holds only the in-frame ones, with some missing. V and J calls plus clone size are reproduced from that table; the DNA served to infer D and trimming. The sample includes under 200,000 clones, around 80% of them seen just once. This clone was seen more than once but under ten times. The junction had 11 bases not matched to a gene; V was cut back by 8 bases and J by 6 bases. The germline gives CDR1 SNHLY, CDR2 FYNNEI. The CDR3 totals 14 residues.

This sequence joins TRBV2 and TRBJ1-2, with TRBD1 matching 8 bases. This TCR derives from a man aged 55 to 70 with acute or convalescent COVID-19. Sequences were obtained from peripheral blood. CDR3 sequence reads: CASGVQAGGNGYTF. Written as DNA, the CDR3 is TGTGCCAGCGGAGTCCAGGCAGGGGGCAATGGCTACACCTTC.